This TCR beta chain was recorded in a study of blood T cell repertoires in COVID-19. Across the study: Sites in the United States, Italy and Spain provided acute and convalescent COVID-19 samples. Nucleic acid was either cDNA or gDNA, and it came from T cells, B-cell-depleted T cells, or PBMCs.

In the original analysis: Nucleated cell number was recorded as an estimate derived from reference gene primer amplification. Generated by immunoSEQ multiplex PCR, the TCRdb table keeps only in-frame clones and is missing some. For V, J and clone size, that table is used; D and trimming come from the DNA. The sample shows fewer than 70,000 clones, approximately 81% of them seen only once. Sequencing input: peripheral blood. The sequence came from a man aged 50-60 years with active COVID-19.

The CDR3: CASSSKTGGVNSPLHF. CDR3 coding DNA: TGTGCCAGCAGCAGCAAGACAGGGGGCGTAAATTCACCCCTCCACTTT. The chain links TRBV5-6 to TRBJ1-6; 10 bases fit TRBD1. Per the germline V gene, CDR1 is SGHDT and CDR2 is YYEEEE. The CDR3 contains 16 residues. Losses at the gene ends were 4 bases for V and 7 bases for J; bases not matched to a gene: 8.